The entry below describes one T cell receptor (beta chain). The antigen is not known. The record originates from a study of vaccination effects on CD4 cells after COVID-19. Expansion of antigen-specific CD4+ T cells with viral peptide pools was carried out by the ViraFEST assay before sequencing. Between days 9 and 11 of culture, CD4+ T cells were separated out. Previously uninfected by SARS-CoV-2, the vaccine recipients also showed negative nucleocapsid antibodies. Cultures of around 2.2 million PBMC per well contained 10 IU/ml IL-2 plus 10 ug/ml peptides. TCRdb's copy holds only in-frame clones and misses some; the assay was immunoSEQ multiplex PCR. Found here are tens of thousands of clones, under 75% of them singletons; the top ten hold approximately 3.7%. The sequencing here drew on CD4+ T cells from PBMCs cultured with HCoV-OC43 spike peptides, taken before COVID-19 vaccination. Subset described: HCoV-OC43 spike overlapping peptide pool stimulation. The clonotype comes from a human donor who received a COVID-19 vaccine.

The CDR3 sequence is CASSQDRWRAQTQYF. The CDR3 bases are TGCGCCAGCAGCCAAGATCGGTGGAGGGCACAGACCCAGTACTTC. The gene calls are TRBV4-1 and TRBJ2-5; possible D gene TRBD2, 6 bases. The CDR3 spans 15 residues. V lost 0 bases, J lost 6 bases, and 14 bases lay in between. CDR1 is MGHRA and CDR2 is YSYEKL in the germline V gene.